The 27 T cell receptor beta chains reported below all come from one sample, sequenced in a study of brain T cells in children with intractable seizures. TCRdb keeps only in-frame clones here, not all; method: immunoSEQ multiplex PCR. The table records some 41,000 clones, about nine tenths of them present only once. Sequences were derived from peripheral blood, sampled at surgery. All receptors come from a girl aged 2-15 years with tuberous sclerosis and intractable seizures.

This clone came up a few times. The chain couples TRBV2 to TRBJ1-1; 7 bases are shared with TRBD1. Germline V CDR1 and CDR2: SNHLY, FYNNEI. V was clipped by 6 bases and J by 0 bases; unmatched bases: 4. The CDR3 totals 14 residues. DNA for the CDR3: TGTGCCAGCAGGTACAGGGGTATGAACACTGAAGCTTTCTTT. Translating gives CASRYRGMNTEAFF.

The chain couples TRBV18 to TRBJ2-3; 11 bases fit TRBD2. V dropped 3 bases and J dropped 2; count of bases not matched to a gene: 4. Germline V gives CDR1 KGHSH, CDR2 LQKENI. The CDR3 extends over 16 amino acids. CDR3: CASSPGLAENTDTQYF. As DNA, the CDR3 is TGTGCCAGCTCACCGGGACTAGCGGAAAACACAGATACGCAGTATTTT.

This sequence joins TRBV10-2 and TRBJ1-1; D remains ambiguous. V lost 6 bases and J lost 6, with 23 bases in between. There are 16 residues in the CDR3. Germline loops: CDR1 WSHSY, CDR2 SAAADI. CDR3 DNA sequence: TGCGCCAGCAGCATACTGGCTGCCGATCTAGGCGCTGAAGCTTTCTTT. Translation gives CASSILAADLGAEAFF.

The V and J genes are TRBV6-5 and TRBJ1-1; D unclear. Trimming pared 0 bases from V and 0 bases from J, leaving 8 bases between. CDR3 length: 15 amino acids. The germline V gene has CDR1 MNHEY and CDR2 SVGAGI. Written as DNA, the CDR3 is TGTGCCAGCAGTTACTCTGGGCTTATGAACACTGAAGCTTTCTTT. It specifies CASSYSGLMNTEAFF.

This clone appeared a single time. The rearrangement links TRBV15 to TRBJ1-2, with no clear D. V dropped 3 bases and J dropped 4 bases, with 15 bases sitting between them. This CDR3 region has 15 residues. Per the germline V gene, CDR1 is LNHNV and CDR2 is YYDKDF (reference sequence). The DNA of the CDR3 is TGTGCCACCAGCAGGGAAGGACCGGATAGCTATGGCTACACCTTC. Translation gives CATSREGPDSYGYTF.

This rearrangement joins TRBV11-2 to TRBJ2-7; the D gene is possibly TRBD1 (5 bases). The germline CDR1 and CDR2 sequences are SGHAT and FQNNGV. The V end lost 3 bases, the J end lost 4 bases, and 13 bases lay between the germline ends. This CDR3 has 14 residues. For the CDR3, the DNA is TGTGCCAGCAGCTTTCAACCGGACATTTACGAGCAGTACTTC. It yields the protein CASSFQPDIYEQYF.

The chain links TRBV10-3 to TRBJ2-5, with a weak D call TRBD2 (5 bases). Germline values: CDR1 ENHRY, CDR2 SYGVKD. The CDR3 is 16 residues long. V was shortened by 7 bases and J by 6 bases, with 24 bases between the two germline ends. CDR3 protein: CAIKPESEELMKTQYF. The CDR3 bases are TGTGCCATCAAGCCCGAGTCGGAGGAGCTCATGAAGACCCAGTACTTC.

The chain carries TRBV6-5 and TRBJ2-2; TRBD1 matches at 10 bases. CDR1 and CDR2 from the germline V gene are MNHEY and SVGAGI. The CDR3 length is 14 residues. J lost 6 bases, V lost 10 bases, and 8 bases had no gene match. DNA for the CDR3: TGTGCCACCGGACAGGGGGTAGGAGCCGGGGAGCTGTTTTTT. Encoded protein: CATGQGVGAGELFF.

V is TRBV7-2 and J is TRBJ1-2; 8 nucleotides match TRBD1. V lost 5 bases to trimming and J lost 5 bases; unmatched junction nucleotides: 19. Germline V lookup: CDR1 SGHTA, CDR2 FQGNSA. This CDR3 is built from 18 residues. DNA for the CDR3: TGTGCCAGCAGCCCCCAGGCGACAGGGGCACAGGGAAGTTATGGCTACACCTTC. Amino acid sequence: CASSPQATGAQGSYGYTF.

The V call is TRBV6-5, the J call TRBJ1-6, with D possibly TRBD1 on 5 matching bases. This CDR3 region has 13 residues. The germline CDR1 and CDR2 sequences are MNHEY and SVGAGI. V was clipped by 8 bases and J by 4 bases, with 9 bases between them. The CDR3 sequence is CASYRTYNSPLHF. CDR3 coding DNA: TGTGCCAGCTACAGGACTTATAATTCACCCCTCCACTTT.

V and J are TRBV24-1 and TRBJ2-3; possibly TRBD2 for D (5 bases). Looked up from germline, CDR1 is KGHDR and CDR2 is SFDVKD. Deletions cut 5 bases from V and 6 bases from J, with 5 bases between. The CDR3 has 11 residues. The CDR3 nucleotides read TGTGCCACCAGTGGGGAGGATACGCAGTATTTT. Encoded protein: CATSGEDTQYF.

The rearrangement uses TRBV21-1 and TRBJ2-1; TRBD2, the D gene given by the table, was not confirmed from the DNA. TRBV21-1 is recorded as a pseudogene. The CDR3 runs to 17 residues. CDR3 in DNA: TGTGCCAGCAGCCCAAACCCGGGTCTCGATGACTACAATGAGCAGTTCTTC. Its translation: CASSPNPGLDDYNEQFF.

The chain joins TRBV7-9 to TRBJ1-3, with TRBD1 matching 7 bases. Germline V gene sequence: CDR1 SEHNR, CDR2 FQNEAQ (reference sequence). The CDR3 length is 15 residues. V shed 7 bases, J shed 3 bases, and the junction held 9 bases outside the gene matches. CDR3 sequence reads: CASKAEGGGGNTIYF. DNA of the CDR3: TGTGCCAGCAAGGCTGAAGGGGGCGGTGGAAACACCATATATTTT.

The V and J genes are TRBV12-5 and TRBJ1-6, with 8 bases that match TRBD1. From germline, CDR1 is LGHNT and CDR2 FRNRAP. V was clipped by 6 bases and J by 10 bases; unmatched bases: 11. This CDR3 contains 15 residues. The CDR3 DNA reads as TGTGCTAGTGGCGTGACAGGGGAGTGGGAGTCACCCCTCCACTTT. Encoded protein: CASGVTGEWESPLHF.

V gene TRBV7-2 combines with J gene TRBJ1-5, with D possibly being TRBD1 (5 bases). This CDR3 is 15 amino acids long. Between the trimmed V and J ends, which lost 4 bases and 6 bases, there was a span of 16 bases. The V gene's germline CDR1 is SGHTA and CDR2 FQGNSA. The CDR3, as DNA: TGTGCCAGCAGCTGGGCCGGGGGGGACTTTCAGCCCCAGCATTTT. Translating gives CASSWAGGDFQPQHF. Looking up the rest from reference TRBV7-2 and TRBJ1-5 gives the full variable domain: GAGVSQSPSNKVTEKGKDVELRCDPISGHTALYWYRQSLGQGLEFLIYFQGNSAPDKSGLPSDRFSAERTGGSVSTLTIQRTQQEDSAVYLCASSWAGGDFQPQHFGDGTRLSIL.

The chain's CDR3 is CASSQGLLWDIQYF. CDR3 in DNA: TGTGCCAGCAGCCAAGGACTACTTTGGGACATTCAGTACTTC. The V gene is TRBV11-2, the J gene TRBJ2-4, with D maybe TRBD2 (6 bases). Germline V lookup: CDR1 SGHAT, CDR2 FQNNGV. V lost 5 bases to trimming and J lost 8 bases, with 16 bases between them. This CDR3 spans 14 amino acids.

The J gene is TRBJ2-5, the V gene TRBV6-1; a weak D match, TRBD1 (5 bases). This CDR3 is built from 14 residues. Germline V gives CDR1 MNHNS, CDR2 SASEGT. Trimming shortened V by 2 bases and J by 5 bases, and 12 bases separated the two germline ends. CDR3 sequence reads: CASSEHRPGETQYF. CDR3 bases: TGTGCCAGCAGTGAACACAGGCCAGGGGAGACCCAGTACTTC.

The CDR3 nucleotides are TGCGCCAGCTCCGGGACAGCTTACAATGAGCAGTTCTTC. Translation: CASSGTAYNEQFF. V usage is TRBV5-1 and J usage is TRBJ2-1; 7 bases line up with TRBD1. This CDR3 contains 13 residues. The germline CDR1 and CDR2 sequences are SGHRS and YFSETQ. After removal of 7 bases from V and 4 bases from J, the junction contained 5 bases not matched to a gene.

V is TRBV18 and J is TRBJ1-3; D gene ambiguous. The CDR3 has 16 residues. Trimming took 0 bases from V and 4 from J, leaving 13 bases between them. CDR1 is KGHSH and CDR2 is LQKENI in the germline V gene. This CDR3 is CASSPPGRLQGNTIYF. Here the CDR3 DNA reads TGTGCCAGCTCACCACCCGGGCGGCTACAAGGAAACACCATATATTTT. Variable domain in full (rest from reference TRBV18 and TRBJ1-3): NAGVMQNPRHLVRRRGQEARLRCSPMKGHSHVYWYRQLPEEGLKFMVYLQKENIIDESGMPKERFSAEFPKEGPSILRIQQVVRGDSAAYFCASSPPGRLQGNTIYFGEGSWLTVV.

The V gene is TRBV20-1, the J gene TRBJ2-1; 9 bases align to TRBD2. V shed 3 bases and J 0 bases; nucleotides not matched to a gene: 9. The germline V gene has CDR1 DFQATT and CDR2 SNEGSKA (reference sequence). This CDR3 comprises 17 residues. CDR3 nucleotide sequence: TGCAGTGCTAGTTTTCAGCGGGGGGCCCGCTCCTACAATGAGCAGTTCTTC. Amino acid sequence: CSASFQRGARSYNEQFF.

For the CDR3, the DNA is TGTGCCAGCAGTTACGGTCAGGGAGAAAAACTGTTTTTT. Translated, it gives CASSYGQGEKLFF. This rearrangement joins TRBV6-5 to TRBJ1-4, with D possibly being TRBD1 (5 bases). Trimming left V 2 bases short and J 8 bases short, with 9 bases between. Germline CDR1 MNHEY, CDR2 SVGAGI. This CDR3 contains 13 residues.

The CDR3 region is CASSPGERGIYEQYF. The CDR3 nucleotides are TGTGCCAGCAGCCCCGGGGAGCGGGGAATCTACGAGCAGTACTTC. This chain joins TRBV11-1 and TRBJ2-7; TRBD2 aligns across 7 bases. The CDR3 is made up of 15 amino acids. With 5 bases clipped from V and 3 bases from J, the junction kept 10 bases outside the gene matches. CDR1 is SGHAT and CDR2 is FQDESV in the germline V gene (reference sequence).

The gene calls are TRBV9 and TRBJ2-7; no reliable D call. The CDR3 is 14 amino acids. With 0 bases removed from V and 6 bases from J, the gap between germline ends came to 13 bases. Germline V gives CDR1 SGDLS, CDR2 YYNGEE. CDR3 in amino acids: CASSVALTSGEQYF. The CDR3 DNA reads as TGTGCCAGCAGCGTAGCCCTAACCTCGGGCGAGCAGTACTTC.

This clone came up a few times. The chain couples TRBV2 to TRBJ2-7; 8 bases are shared with TRBD1. With 4 bases clipped from V and 5 bases from J, the junction kept 13 bases outside the gene matches. The germline CDR1 and CDR2 sequences are SNHLY and FYNNEI. The CDR3 totals 16 residues. This chain's CDR3 is CASSGNVRRQGNEQYF. As DNA, the CDR3 is TGTGCCAGCAGTGGCAATGTGAGGAGACAGGGGAACGAGCAGTACTTC.

The J gene is TRBJ1-5, the V gene TRBV19; D is unclear. The CDR3 has 15 residues. The germline V and J ends were trimmed by 3 bases and 0 bases, with 9 bases remaining between them. CDR1 and CDR2 from the germline V gene are LNHDA and SQIVND (reference sequence). In DNA, the CDR3 is TGTGCCAGTAGTATCAATGGATATAGCAATCAGCCCCAGCATTTT. Amino acids: CASSINGYSNQPQHF.

The V and J genes are TRBV24-1 and TRBJ1-2; the D gene is possibly TRBD1 (5 bases). V lost 0 bases, J lost 7 bases, and 11 bases lay in between. In germline, CDR1 is KGHDR, CDR2 SFDVKD. The CDR3 is made up of 14 amino acids. CDR3 region: CATSDLTGEVGYTF. The CDR3 DNA is TGTGCCACCAGTGATTTGACGGGGGAGGTTGGCTACACCTTC.

The rearrangement uses TRBV11-1 and TRBJ2-2, with TRBD1 identical over 8 bases. The CDR3 extends over 16 amino acids. CDR1 is SGHAT and CDR2 is FQDESV in the germline V gene (reference sequence). V lost 5 bases and J lost 5; bases outside the gene matches: 10. In DNA form, the CDR3 reads TGTGCCAGCAGCCGATACGGACAGGGATCTACCGGGGAGCTGTTTTTT. Residues: CASSRYGQGSTGELFF.